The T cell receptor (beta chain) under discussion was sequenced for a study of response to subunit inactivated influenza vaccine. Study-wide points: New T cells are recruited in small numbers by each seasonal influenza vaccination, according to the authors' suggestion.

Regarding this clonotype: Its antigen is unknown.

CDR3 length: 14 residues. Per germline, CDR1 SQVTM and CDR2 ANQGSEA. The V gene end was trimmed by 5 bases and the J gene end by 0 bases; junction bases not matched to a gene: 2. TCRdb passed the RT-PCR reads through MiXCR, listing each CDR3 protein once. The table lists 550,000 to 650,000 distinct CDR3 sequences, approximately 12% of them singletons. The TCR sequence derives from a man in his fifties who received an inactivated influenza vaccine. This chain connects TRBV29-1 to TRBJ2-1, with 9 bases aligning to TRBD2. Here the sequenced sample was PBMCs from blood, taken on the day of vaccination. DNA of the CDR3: TGCAGCGTTCGGACTAGCGACTCCTACAATGAGCAGTTCTTC. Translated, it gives CSVRTSDSYNEQFF.